This paragraph reports one T cell receptor (beta chain). The antigen remains unidentified. In the study's own analysis: ImmunoSEQ yielded junction-only sequences lacking quality scores, so filtering differed. This table comes from immunoSEQ multiplex PCR, and its TCRdb copy is limited to in-frame clones, with some not included. V and J calls and clone size follow that table, whereas D and trimming were derived from the DNA. This table holds about 2 million clones, over 85% found once. Looked up from germline, CDR1 is SGHRS and CDR2 is YFSETQ. The V segment lost 4 bases and the J segment 4 bases; nucleotides outside the gene matches: 10. CDR3 size: 15 residues. The record originates from a study of shared clonotypes between healthy human individuals. Overall study context: The people who gave samples were a couple of women and a few men aged 18 to 49.

General study findings and limits: Generation probabilities were higher for clonotypes shared across all four sorted-subset donors than for unshared ones. Sequencing depth was predicted to influence how clonotypes are shared among donors.

The source is a man aged 18 to 29 in good health. This chain links TRBV5-1 with TRBJ1-2; 7 nucleotides align to TRBD1. The material sequenced was naive CD4+ T cells sorted from blood. As for subset: CD45RA+ positively selected. The CDR3 region has the DNA TGCGCCAGCAGCCCGGGGGACAGAGAGTTCTATGGCTACACCTTC. Protein sequence: CASSPGDREFYGYTF.